The following is a TCR beta chain sequence with its context. Measured with immunoSEQ multiplex PCR; TCRdb has only the in-frame clones, and not every one. Altogether around 62,000 clones are present, nearly 98% being singletons, with the ten largest covering roughly 0.16%. Deletions cut 6 bases from V and 9 bases from J, with 12 bases between. The CDR3 spans 13 residues. Per the germline V gene, CDR1 is MNHNY and CDR2 is SVGAGI (reference sequence). This sample is part of a study of technical replicates of blood from a handful of donors. Specimen: T cells isolated from PBMCs. The sequence came from a human donor in good health. This chain links TRBV6-6 with TRBJ1-6; possible D gene TRBD1, 5 bases. This CDR3 reads CASRRERGSPLHF. For the CDR3, the DNA is TGTGCCAGCAGGCGCGAAAGGGGTTCACCCCTCCACTTT.